The 24 T cell receptor beta chains listed next were all sequenced from one sample in a study of technical replicates of blood from several donors. Only in-frame clones appear in the TCRdb table, and some are missing; sequencing was by immunoSEQ multiplex PCR. The data show about 80,000 clones, with 95% to 98% seen just once and roughly 0.2% held by the top ten. Sequencing was performed on T cells isolated from PBMCs. These receptors were taken from a human donor in good health.

The chain uses TRBV30 and TRBJ1-2; TRBD1 is a possible D gene (5 bases). The V end was cut by 0 bases, the J end by 8 bases, with 7 bases between. Germline V gene data show CDR1 as GTSNPN and CDR2 as SVGIG (reference sequence). The CDR3 has 11 amino acids. The CDR3 region is CAWSVGEGYTF. The CDR3 DNA is TGTGCCTGGAGTGTAGGGGAAGGCTACACCTTC.

V gene TRBV7-6 combines with J gene TRBJ2-2, with a possible D match to TRBD1 (5 bases). Trimming took off 5 bases at V and 6 bases at J, with 10 bases between the two ends. Germline CDR1 SGHVS, CDR2 FNYEAQ. The CDR3 has 13 residues. In nucleotides, the CDR3 is TGTGCCAGCAGCGCCGGACATGCCGGGGAGCTGTTTTTT. It codes for CASSAGHAGELFF.

The rearrangement joins TRBV4-3 to TRBJ2-7; 10 positions agree with TRBD1. Losses at the gene ends were 4 bases for V and 4 bases for J; bases not matched to a gene: 7. The CDR3 loop spans 15 amino acids. Germline V gene sequence: CDR1 LGHNA, CDR2 YSLEER. CDR3 DNA sequence: TGCGCCAGCAGCCTGAGTCCGGGACAGGGGTACGAGCAGTACTTC. Its translation is CASSLSPGQGYEQYF.

V gene TRBV4-1 combines with J gene TRBJ2-2, with 7 bases fitting TRBD1. The CDR3 totals 17 residues. V lost 7 bases, J lost 0 bases, and 11 bases stayed unmatched. Germline lookup yields CDR1 MGHRA and CDR2 YSYEKL. DNA of the CDR3: TGCGCCAGCAAGTTACAGGGGAATCCCTCGAACACCGGGGAGCTGTTTTTT. Its protein is CASKLQGNPSNTGELFF.

The V gene is TRBV5-1, the J gene TRBJ2-5; 10 bases line up with TRBD1. This CDR3 is built from 16 residues. The V gene end was trimmed by 0 bases and the J gene end by 7 bases; junction bases not matched to a gene: 9. Germline-derived CDR1 and CDR2 are SGHRS and YFSETQ. This chain's CDR3 is CASSLEGQGPTGTQYF. The CDR3 DNA reads TGCGCCAGCAGCTTGGAGGGACAGGGGCCCACCGGGACCCAGTACTTC.

The rearrangement joins TRBV29-1 to TRBJ2-1; 7 bases fit TRBD2. The CDR3 has 14 amino acids. Unmatched junction bases numbered 6, after V lost 3 bases and J lost 4 bases. Germline V lookup: CDR1 SQVTM, CDR2 ANQGSEA. The CDR3 sequence is CSVENSGSYNEQFF. DNA for the CDR3: TGCAGCGTTGAGAATAGCGGGTCTTACAATGAGCAGTTCTTC.

This sequence joins TRBV7-9 and TRBJ2-3, with D hard to call. Germline CDR1 SEHNR, CDR2 FQNEAQ (reference sequence). The CDR3 runs 12 residues. V was trimmed by 5 bases and J by 0 bases, leaving 3 bases between them. The CDR3 sequence: CASSPSTDTQYF. The CDR3 bases are TGTGCCAGCAGCCCTAGCACAGATACGCAGTATTTT.

The V gene is TRBV5-6, the J gene TRBJ2-7; D might be TRBD1 (6 bases). CDR3 length: 13 amino acids. The germline CDR1 and CDR2 sequences are SGHDT and YYEEEE. Trimming cost V 2 bases and J 7 bases, with 13 bases left between them. The CDR3 nucleotides are TGTGCCAGCAGCTTCTTACAGGGTGGGGAGCAGTACTTC. Its protein is CASSFLQGGEQYF.

V and J are TRBV27 and TRBJ1-4, with no clear D. The CDR3 length is 14 residues. Germline lookup yields CDR1 MNHEY and CDR2 SMNVEV (reference sequence). Trimming removed 3 bases from V and 5 bases from J, with 10 bases in between. CDR3 protein: CASSLTILNEKLFF. The CDR3 DNA is TGTGCCAGCAGTTTGACAATCCTCAATGAAAAACTGTTTTTT.

The CDR3 reads CASSLAKRSYNEQFF. CDR3 sequence (DNA): TGTGCCAGCAGCTTGGCCAAGCGCTCCTACAATGAGCAGTTCTTC. The chain links TRBV5-4 to TRBJ2-1; D ambiguous. Germline V gene data show CDR1 as SGHNT and CDR2 as YYREEE (reference sequence). There are 15 residues in the CDR3. V lost 0 bases, J lost 0 bases, and 7 bases lay in between.

As regards this clone: Within the sample, other DNA sequences also encode this same CDR3. The chain carries TRBV7-3 and TRBJ2-7, with D possibly matching TRBD2 (6 bases). CDR1 is SGHTA, CDR2 FQGTGA, per germline. The CDR3 contains 13 residues. The V gene lost 0 bases and the J gene lost 3 bases, with 6 bases spanning the gap. Here the CDR3 DNA reads TGTGCCAGCAGCTTAACCGGGGGCTACGAGCAGTACTTC. Amino acid sequence: CASSLTGGYEQYF.

V usage is TRBV30 and J usage is TRBJ2-3, with no clear D. Looked up from germline, CDR1 is GTSNPN and CDR2 is SVGIG (reference sequence). This CDR3 is built from 12 residues. The V end lost 1 base, the J end lost 3 bases, and 5 bases lay between the germline ends. CDR3 sequence: CAWSDRTDTQYF. The CDR3 DNA reads TGTGCCTGGAGTGACAGAACAGATACGCAGTATTTT.

The V gene is TRBV18, the J gene TRBJ2-2; tentatively, D is TRBD1 (5 bases). Germline V CDR1 and CDR2: KGHSH, LQKENI. The CDR3 contains 19 residues. V was cut by 6 bases and J by 2 bases, with 25 bases left in between. CDR3 nucleotide sequence: TGTGCCAGCTCCGATTGGAGCCTCAAGACAGCCAAAAACACCGGGGAGCTGTTTTTT. Translated, it gives CASSDWSLKTAKNTGELFF.

V and J are TRBV29-1 and TRBJ2-7, with D perhaps TRBD1 (5 bases). Germline assignment: CDR1 SQVTM and CDR2 ANQGSEA. This CDR3 region has 13 residues. V was pared by 6 bases and J by 5 bases, with 17 bases between. DNA of the CDR3: TGCAGCGTCTCCCACTGGCAGGGCCACGAGCAGTACTTC. This translates into CSVSHWQGHEQYF.

V and J are TRBV9 and TRBJ2-2; D is possibly TRBD2 (5 bases). The CDR3 is 13 residues long. The V gene lost 0 bases and the J gene lost 7 bases, with 7 bases spanning the gap. CDR1 and CDR2 (germline): SGDLS, YYNGEE. The CDR3 DNA sequence: TGTGCCAGCAGCGTAGCAGCGGTCGGGGAGCTGTTTTTT. It encodes CASSVAAVGELFF.

This clone has only one observation. This chain connects TRBV27 to TRBJ2-3; D might be TRBD2 (6 bases). This CDR3 is 14 amino acids long. The ends were cut back, 5 bases at V and 2 bases at J, with 11 bases in the middle. The germline gives CDR1 MNHEY, CDR2 SMNVEV (reference sequence). CDR3 loop: CASSKEGATDTQYF. DNA of the CDR3: TGTGCCAGCAGTAAGGAGGGCGCCACAGATACGCAGTATTTT.

The chain uses TRBV6-1 and TRBJ2-1; 7 bases align to TRBD2. The CDR3 contains 15 residues. Germline lookup yields CDR1 MNHNS and CDR2 SASEGT. V gave up 1 base and J gave up 2 bases; unmatched junction bases: 2. The CDR3 region is CASSEVGRAYNEQFF. The CDR3 nucleotides are TGTGCCAGCAGTGAAGTTGGGAGGGCCTACAATGAGCAGTTCTTC.

The chain uses TRBV7-3 and TRBJ2-2, with a possible D match to TRBD2 (6 bases). The V end lost 5 bases, the J end lost 1 base, and 11 bases lay between the germline ends. This CDR3 is 15 amino acids long. The germline gives CDR1 SGHTA, CDR2 FQGTGA. The CDR3: CASSLEGQNTGELFF. As DNA, the CDR3 is TGTGCCAGCAGCCTGGAGGGGCAGAACACCGGGGAGCTGTTTTTT.

The chain joins TRBV30 to TRBJ1-2; 8 nucleotides align to TRBD1. V lost 2 bases, J lost 5 bases, and 13 bases stayed unmatched. CDR3 length: 16 amino acids. The germline V gene encodes CDR1 GTSNPN and CDR2 SVGIG (reference sequence). The CDR3 region is CAWSPPGQANIYGYTF. The CDR3 DNA reads as TGTGCCTGGAGTCCTCCGGGACAGGCTAACATATATGGCTACACCTTC.

J is TRBJ2-1 and V is TRBV11-2; 12 bases match TRBD1. V was pared by 0 bases and J by 7 bases, with 13 bases of the junction left unmatched. This CDR3 region has 19 residues. The germline CDR1 and CDR2 sequences are SGHAT and FQNNGV. CDR3 amino acids: CASSLEAGLVGQGANEQFF. The CDR3 region has the DNA TGTGCCAGCAGCTTAGAAGCTGGACTAGTGGGACAGGGGGCTAATGAGCAGTTCTTC.

The chain combines TRBV30 with TRBJ2-1, with 10 bases identical to TRBD2. The CDR3 spans 15 residues. Germline loops: CDR1 GTSNPN, CDR2 SVGIG (reference sequence). Trimming cost V 0 bases and J 9 bases; bases outside gene matches: 8. Here the CDR3 reads CAWSVRAGGPGEQFF. The DNA for the CDR3 is TGTGCCTGGAGTGTACGAGCGGGAGGGCCGGGTGAGCAGTTCTTC.

This clone came up once. This sequence joins TRBV6-5 and TRBJ1-5; no clear D. This CDR3 has 14 residues. Germline lookup yields CDR1 MNHEY and CDR2 SVGAGI. Deletions cut 2 bases from V and 3 bases from J, with 8 bases between. As DNA, the CDR3 is TGTGCCAGCAGTTACGCCCAGTCCAATCAGCCCCAGCATTTT. Its translation: CASSYAQSNQPQHF.

The V call is TRBV29-1, the J call TRBJ2-1; 13 bases fit TRBD2. The germline V gene has CDR1 SQVTM and CDR2 ANQGSEA. The CDR3 has 14 residues. Losses at the gene ends were 5 bases for V and 4 bases for J; bases not matched to a gene: 2. CDR3 residues: CSVRTSGRYNEQFF. The CDR3 DNA reads as TGCAGCGTTAGGACTAGCGGGAGATACAATGAGCAGTTCTTC.

V is TRBV15 and J is TRBJ2-1; 11 bases line up with TRBD2. Germline trimming cut 5 bases from V and 2 bases from J; bases unmatched to any gene: 2. The germline V gene has CDR1 LNHNV and CDR2 YYDKDF (reference sequence). The CDR3 loop spans 15 amino acids. The CDR3 coding sequence is TGTGCCACCAGCCTACTAGCGGGAGCCTACAATGAGCAGTTCTTC. Its protein product is CATSLLAGAYNEQFF.